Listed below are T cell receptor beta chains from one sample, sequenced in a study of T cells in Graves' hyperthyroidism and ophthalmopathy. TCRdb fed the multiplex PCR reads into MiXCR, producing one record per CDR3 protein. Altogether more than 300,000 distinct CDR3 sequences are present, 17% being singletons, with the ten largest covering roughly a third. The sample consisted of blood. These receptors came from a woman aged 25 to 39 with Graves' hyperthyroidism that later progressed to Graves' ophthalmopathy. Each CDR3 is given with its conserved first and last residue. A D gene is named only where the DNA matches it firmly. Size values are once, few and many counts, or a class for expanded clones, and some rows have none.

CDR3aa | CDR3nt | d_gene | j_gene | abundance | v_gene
CSVERSAEAFF | TGCAGCGTTGAAAGGTCTGCTGAAGCTTTCTTT | NA | TRBJ1-1 | many | TRBV29-1
CASSLGTEQFF | TGCGCCAGCAGCTTGGGGACTGAGCAGTTCTTC | NA | TRBJ2-1 | many | TRBV5-1
CASSLSHLRGEKLFF | TGTGCCAGCAGTTTATCGCACTTGAGGGGTGAAAAACTGTTTTTT | NA | TRBJ1-4 | NA | TRBV27
CSARVTDPGGETQYF | TGCAGTGCTAGAGTAACTGACCCCGGGGGAGAGACCCAGTACTTC | NA | TRBJ2-5 | many | TRBV20-1
CASSQDSRYTF | TGCGCCAGCAGCCAAGACTCCCGCTACACCTTC | NA | TRBJ1-2 | few | TRBV4-1
CASSFNPGTSDNEQFF | TGTGCCAGCAGCTTCAACCCCGGGACTAGCGACAATGAGCAGTTCTTC | TRBD2 | TRBJ2-1 | few | TRBV7-8
CASSQVRSSYEQYF | TGCGCCAGCAGCCAAGTCAGGAGCTCCTACGAGCAGTACTTC | NA | TRBJ2-7 | few | TRBV4-1
CASSEMVYRPGNAIYF | TGTGCCAGCAGTGAAATGGTATATCGGCCCGGAAACGCCATATATTTT | NA | TRBJ1-3 | few | TRBV6-1
CASSFGGGSYNEQFF | TGTGCCAGCAGTTTTGGGGGGGGGTCCTACAATGAGCAGTTCTTC | TRBD2 | TRBJ2-1 | many | TRBV28
CASSEAAGSPGAQYF | TGTGCCAGCAGTGAAGCTGCGGGGTCCCCAGGTGCGCAGTATTTT | NA | TRBJ2-3 | NA | TRBV6-1
CSARPQGSIHEQFF | TGCAGTGCTAGACCTCAAGGAAGCATACATGAGCAGTTCTTC | NA | TRBJ2-1 | NA | TRBV20-1
CASRESGTSIHNEQFF | TGTGCCAGCAGGGAATCCGGGACTAGCATCCACAATGAGCAGTTCTTC | TRBD2 | TRBJ2-1 | NA | TRBV2
CASSLAPFGGGWQPQHF | TGTGCCAGCAGTTTAGCCCCTTTCGGAGGGGGCTGGCAGCCCCAGCATTTT | TRBD1 | TRBJ1-5 | many | TRBV12-3/TRBV12-4
CASSQRGGQSHSTDTQYF | TGTGCCAGCAGTCAAAGAGGGGGGCAGAGCCATAGCACAGATACGCAGTATTTT | NA | TRBJ2-3 | many | TRBV12-3/TRBV12-4
CASSEGFNGEETQYF | TGTGCCAGCAGTGAAGGCTTTAACGGGGAAGAGACCCAGTACTTC | NA | TRBJ2-5 | many | TRBV2
CASSETGIRKTQYF | TGTGCCAGCAGTGAGACAGGGATCAGGAAGACCCAGTACTTC | TRBD1 | TRBJ2-5 | many | TRBV11-2
CASRLPREGPSGNTIYF | TGTGCCAGCAGACTCCCTCGGGAGGGCCCGTCTGGAAACACCATATATTTT | NA | TRBJ1-3 | NA | TRBV6-2/TRBV6-3
CASNLGTPETQYF | TGTGCCAGTAATCTCGGGACCCCGGAGACCCAGTACTTC | NA | TRBJ2-5 | few | TRBV6-1
CASSQDSQQGYEQYF | TGTGCCAGCAGCCAAGACTCCCAACAAGGCTACGAGCAGTACTTC | NA | TRBJ2-7 | many | TRBV4-2
CASSNTNTEAFF | TGTGCCAGCAGTAATACGAACACTGAAGCTTTCTTT | NA | TRBJ1-1 | NA | TRBV28
CASSERAGQQFF | TGTGCCAGCAGTGAGAGAGCGGGACAGCAGTTCTTC | TRBD2 | TRBJ2-1 | many | TRBV2
CATSDVQGNQETQYF | TGTGCCACCAGTGACGTACAGGGGAACCAAGAGACCCAGTACTTC | TRBD1 | TRBJ2-5 | many | TRBV24-1
CASSLPKTSGGGDTQYF | TGTGCCAGCAGTTTACCAAAGACTAGCGGAGGGGGAGATACGCAGTATTTT | TRBD2 | TRBJ2-3 | NA | TRBV12-3/TRBV12-4
CASGESPLHF | TGTGCCAGTGGGGAATCACCCCTCCACTTT | NA | TRBJ1-6 | NA | TRBV6-1
CAISEGGEGEQYF | TGTGCCATCAGTGAGGGGGGGGAGGGCGAGCAGTACTTC | TRBD2 | TRBJ2-7 | NA | TRBV10-3
CSAQGGMADLGYTF | TGCAGTGCCCAAGGGGGAATGGCAGACCTTGGCTACACCTTC | NA | TRBJ1-2 | NA | TRBV20-1
CASSLTSGTLNEQFF | TGTGCCAGTAGTCTGACTAGCGGGACCCTCAATGAGCAGTTCTTC | TRBD2 | TRBJ2-1 | many | TRBV19
CSAIQGAGYEQYF | TGCAGCGCCATACAGGGGGCCGGCTACGAGCAGTACTTC | TRBD1 | TRBJ2-7 | NA | TRBV29-1
CAWSGGGRVEQYF | TGTGCCTGGAGTGGAGGTGGACGGGTCGAGCAGTACTTC | NA | TRBJ2-7 | few | TRBV30
CSAPTPGQGDTEAFF | TGCAGTGCCCCGACTCCGGGACAGGGAGACACTGAAGCTTTCTTT | TRBD1 | TRBJ1-1 | many | TRBV20-1
CASSRTGVEQYF | TGTGCCAGCAGTCGTACAGGGGTCGAGCAGTACTTC | TRBD1 | TRBJ2-7 | many | TRBV6-1
CASSYGLGRTGELFF | TGTGCCAGTAGTTACGGACTGGGGAGGACCGGGGAGCTGTTTTTT | NA | TRBJ2-2 | many | TRBV19